This TCR beta chain appears in the sequencing data of a study of naive and memory T cell subsets. This clonotype has just a few counts. CD45RA-CD27- cells were effector memory; CD45RA+CD27- cells were EMRA. V gave up 8 bases and J gave up 0 bases; unmatched junction bases: 14. Germline CDR1 and CDR2: LNHNV and YYDKDF (reference sequence). The CDR3 sequence is 19 residues long. Two oligonucleotides, mixed equimolar, formed the beta constant-region primer covering TRBC1 and TRBC2. The ligated cDNA underwent four PCR rounds using SP2 and nested alpha and beta constant-region primers. TCRdb ran MiXCR on the UMI-ligation and nested PCR reads and lists one entry per CDR3 protein. The repertoire holds 25,000 to 40,000 distinct CDR3 sequences, with approximately 17% as singletons.

This receptor was obtained from a human donor in good health. The sample comprised effector memory CD4+ T cells from blood. Stated subset: effector memory, CD45RA- CD27-. V and J are TRBV15 and TRBJ2-6; 9 positions match TRBD1. CDR3 amino acids: CATDRRGTGTNSGANVLTF. In DNA, the CDR3 is TGTGCCACCGATAGACGGGGGACAGGGACTAACTCTGGGGCCAACGTCCTGACTTTC.